This record concerns one T cell receptor beta chain sequence. Using immunoSEQ multiplex PCR, the repertoire was profiled, and TCRdb retains in-frame clones only, with some absent. The sample has over 110,000 clones; more than 75% are singletons. The sample comes from a study of cytomegalovirus exposure and HLA in healthy donors. The CDR3 has 16 residues. Unmatched junction bases numbered 6, after V lost 1 base and J lost 2 bases. The germline V gene encodes CDR1 SEHNR and CDR2 FQNEAQ (reference sequence). The clonotype was recovered from a man aged 18-30 years in good health and CMV-seropositive. The chain links TRBV7-9 to TRBJ2-3; 7 positions agree with TRBD1. Input material: PBMCs. CDR3 protein: CASSLGGTVLTDTQYF. DNA for the CDR3: TGTGCCAGCAGCTTAGGAGGGACAGTCCTCACAGATACGCAGTATTTT.